The clone carrying this T cell receptor (beta chain) occurred a few times. Its antigen is unidentified. CDR3 size: 17 residues. V was pared by 6 bases and J by 2 bases, with 12 bases of the junction left unmatched. The germline gives CDR1 SNHLY, CDR2 FYNNEI. This specimen belongs to a study of cytomegalovirus exposure and HLA in healthy donors. Study-wide results and limits: In a later analysis, compared with equally common non-associated chains, HLA-associated beta chains were more expanded. The classifier reportedly diagnosed cytomegalovirus status with high specificity and sensitivity. Most sequenced TCRs were rare (though some public TCRs occurred in many donors). In a later analysis, a missense DCLRE1C variant was linked to TCR beta V- and J-gene trimming.

The PCR contained 60 Vbeta and 13 Jbeta primers. Sequencing was performed with immunoSEQ multiplex PCR; in TCRdb, only in-frame clones are kept and a portion is missing. The sample lists approximately 71,000 clones; more than 70% were seen once. The specimen sequenced was PBMCs. The sequence was collected from a woman in her 40s in good health and CMV-seropositive. The genes are TRBV2 and TRBJ1-3, with 8 bases lining up with TRBD1. CDR3 residues: CASRDSRTGLTGNTIYF. The DNA of the CDR3 is TGTGCCAGCAGGGACTCTCGGACAGGGCTAACTGGAAACACCATATATTTT.